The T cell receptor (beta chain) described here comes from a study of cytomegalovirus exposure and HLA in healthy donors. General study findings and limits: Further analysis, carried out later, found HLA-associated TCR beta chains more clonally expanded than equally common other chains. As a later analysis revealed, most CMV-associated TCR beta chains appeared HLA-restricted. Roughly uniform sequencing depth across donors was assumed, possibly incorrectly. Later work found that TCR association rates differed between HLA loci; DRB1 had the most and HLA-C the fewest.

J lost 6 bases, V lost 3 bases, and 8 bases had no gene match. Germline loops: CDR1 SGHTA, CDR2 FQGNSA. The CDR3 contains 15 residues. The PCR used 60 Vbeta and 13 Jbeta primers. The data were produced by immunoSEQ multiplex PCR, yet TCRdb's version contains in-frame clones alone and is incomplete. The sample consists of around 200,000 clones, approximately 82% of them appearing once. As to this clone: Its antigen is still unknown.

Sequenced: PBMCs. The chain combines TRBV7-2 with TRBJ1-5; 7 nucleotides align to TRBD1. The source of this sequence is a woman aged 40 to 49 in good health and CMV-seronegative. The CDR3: CASSFVSGGGQPQHF. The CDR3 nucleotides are TGTGCCAGCAGCTTCGTCTCAGGGGGAGGTCAGCCCCAGCATTTT.